This T cell receptor (beta chain) was sequenced for a study of vaccination and CD4 T cells after COVID-19 (dated by TCRdb to 2021 to 2024). About the investigation overall: Convalescent patients had a positive SARS-CoV-2 result on nasal swab PCR, and of these patients, several had mild disease and one had severe disease. The convalescent cohort comprised six males and four females, including two Hispanic individuals, seven Caucasians, two Asians and one multiracial person. Participants received two doses of either the Pfizer-BioNTech BNT162b2 vaccine (n=8) or the Moderna mRNA-1273 vaccine (n=2). Post-COVID blood samples were collected from convalescent patients a median of around 96 days after diagnosis, with a range of about 30 to 170 days. The time from the second vaccine dose to post-vaccine blood sampling had a median of 72 days and ranged from about 13 to 250 days. The cultures were stimulated with overlapping spike peptide pools from SARS-CoV-2 and from the common cold coronaviruses HCoV-NL63, HCoV-OC43 and HCoV-229E. As controls, cultures received a CEFX viral epitope pool (the positive control), an HIV-1 Nef peptide pool (the negative control), or no peptide at all. The spike-specific CD4+ TCR repertoire was compared before and after mRNA vaccination in approximately 9 COVID-19 convalescent patients and a few infection-naive healthy vaccine recipients. Points the paper makes about the study in general: In convalescent patients, nearly all vaccine-specific clones (304 of 307) were found to be mono-reactive for SARS-CoV-2 spike rather than cross-reactive with common cold coronaviruses. Only a relatively small number of convalescent patients were included in the study, and early timepoints following natural infection were not analyzed. In convalescent patients, a median about 86% of post-vaccine SARS-CoV-2-reactive clones were detected only after vaccination, suggesting vaccine-specific priming. Although the median number of SARS-CoV-2-reactive clonotypes went up from more than 20 after infection to some 37 after vaccination, the increase was not significant.

Interpreted using the paper, the treatment or condition label stands for: approximately 9-day PBMC culture with coronavirus spike peptide pools or control peptides (ViraFEST assay). The study used the ViraFEST assay, which expanded antigen-specific T cells with peptide pools and then identified expanded clonotypes by TCR sequencing. The convalescent patients' positive SARS-CoV-2 PCR tests fell between March and December 2020, which was before the Alpha, Beta and Delta variants emerged in the United States. Around 2 million PBMCs per well were cultured in IMDM with roughly 4.8% human AB serum and roughly 9.3 IU/ml IL-2, plus 10 ug/ml peptide pools. On days 3 and 7, half of the culture medium was replaced with fresh IL-2-containing medium. After around 11 days of culture, CD4+ T cells were isolated by negative selection with the EasySep CD4+ T cell isolation kit. Ficoll-Paque Plus gradient centrifugation was used to isolate PBMCs from whole blood, and the isolated PBMCs were then either used fresh or cryopreserved at -140C. Culture conditions were generally each tested in triplicate wells.

Remarks on this clonotype: Its antigen remains unidentified. No base quality information exists; no much larger clone differs at one position.

Libraries were prepared through PCR. At the Johns Hopkins FTIC core, DNA from the cultured CD4+ T cells underwent TCR sequencing with the Oncomine TCR Beta short-read assay. The QIAamp micro DNA kit was used to extract genomic DNA from the cultured CD4+ T cells. Oncomine TCR Beta libraries made from cultured CD4+ T cells were pooled using unique dual indexes and sequenced on an Illumina iSeq 100. As for how the authors treated the data: Non-productive sequences were filtered out, and CDR3s that did not start with C, did not end with F or W, or were shorter than 7 amino acids were discarded. The MANAFEST web application identified antigen-specific clonotypes by comparing peptide-stimulated wells against reference wells and other culture wells. To be called positive, a clone needed an FDR below 0.05, an odds ratio above 5, and a productive frequency above 0.1% in at least two of three replicate wells. A clonotype counted as cross-reactive if it showed significant expansion both in the SARS-CoV-2 spike wells and in at least one common cold coronavirus spike condition. Similarity between CDR3 sequences was evaluated in R version 3.6.1 using Levenshtein distances (stringdist) and unrooted phylogenetic trees (ape). Starting from the raw public reads, TCRdb applied fastp trimming at Q25, assembled clones with MiXCR and retained in-frame beta chains. Merged by CDR3 protein, the rows form single entries marked with the most common genes and DNA. Here the V and J calls rest on TCRdb's processing, not on the authors' analysis. Within this sample are 20,000 to 25,000 distinct CDR3 sequences, with 35% to 45% of them counted one time only. Around 5% of the sample is held by the ten biggest clonotypes.

The CDR3 measures 16 amino acids from cysteine to phenylalanine. Only CDR3 DNA is held: 48 bases, read in frame from base 1. The germline V gene (reference sequence) gives CDR1 as MNHEY and CDR2 as SMNVEV. Unmatched junction bases come to 6, with V trimmed by 3 bases and J by 1 base. The sequence was obtained from a human donor who had recovered from COVID-19. The starting material was CD4+ T cells from blood, cultured in vitro, obtained before SARS-CoV-2 vaccination. The chain is made from TRBV27 and TRBJ1-1; 9 bases in between match TRBD1. The CDR3 protein sequence reads: CASSFHRGQKNTEAFF. The sequence in DNA is TGTGCCAGCAGTTTCCACAGGGGGCAAAAGAACACTGAAGCTTTCTTT.